This T cell receptor beta chain was identified in a study of T cells in tuberculosis. Data came from immunoSEQ multiplex PCR; TCRdb stores just in-frame clones and leaves some out. The top ten clones hold 2.2% of a sample with roughly 30,000 clones, roughly nine tenths of them seen once. For this clone: Its antigen is undetermined.

Study conclusions and caveats: The TCR-beta difference was not significant; alpha differences partly reflected length.

Germline V gene lookup returns CDR1 SGHRS and CDR2 YFSETQ. Trimming at V came to 3 bases and at J to 10 bases, leaving 13 bases not matched to a gene. The CDR3 totals 16 residues. The chain has TRBV5-1 and TRBJ1-6; the match to TRBD1 covers 7 bases. Source material: PBMCs. The source is a donor aged 10-29 years with latent tuberculosis or without tuberculosis infection. CDR3 sequence: CASSSKRQGHGSPLHF. DNA of the CDR3: TGCGCCAGCAGCTCAAAAAGACAGGGACACGGATCACCCCTCCACTTT.